This T cell receptor beta chain appears in the sequencing data of a study of PD-L1 blockade in urothelial cancer. Study-level information: Atezolizumab (1,200 mg intravenously every 3 weeks) began at some point between 2014 and 2015 for patients. Prior chemotherapy regimens per patient numbered 0 to 3. Samples came from 3 weeks, at the second dose, and 6 weeks into treatment. Study-wide points: Clones that were tumor-associated expanded more in the blood of durable-benefit patients at 3 weeks.

The time point denotes: peripheral blood 6 weeks after treatment start. As concerns this clone: Its antigen is unknown.

Germline CDR1 and CDR2: SGHVS and FQNEAQ. CDR3 length: 14 residues. V dropped 3 bases and J dropped 4; count of bases not matched to a gene: 5. Sequencing was performed with immunoSEQ multiplex PCR; in TCRdb, only in-frame clones are kept and a portion is missing. The sample contains about 25,000 clones, approximately 81% of which appear only once. V gene TRBV7-8 combines with J gene TRBJ1-2, with 7 bases identical to TRBD1. This TCR was recovered from a man aged 65 to 85 with urothelial cancer. The input for sequencing was PBMCs, taken around atezolizumab (anti-PD-L1) treatment. The CDR3 nucleotides are TGTGCCAGCAGCTTCAATCGGGACAGCTATGGCTACACCTTC. It is translated as CASSFNRDSYGYTF.